Below, one T cell receptor (beta chain) is given with its context. Sequencing was performed with immunoSEQ multiplex PCR; in TCRdb, only in-frame clones are kept and a portion is missing. The sample carries hundreds of thousands of clones, 86% recorded once. The source of the sample is a study of blood T cell repertoires in COVID-19. The CDR3 contains 13 residues. V lost 10 bases, J lost 2 bases, and 13 bases lay in between. Germline assignment: CDR1 MNHEY and CDR2 SVGAGI. Enrolled through a virtual design, the participants were between roughly 18 and 100 years of age and came from about two dozen US areas. In Cohort 3, a recovered donor had either two negative PCRs, clearance, or symptom resolution.

The source of this sequence is a man younger than 35 who had recovered from COVID-19. Sequenced: PBMCs or T cells enriched from blood (not recorded which). This chain joins TRBV6-5 and TRBJ2-3; weak D call: TRBD1 (6 bases). The CDR3: CATVDRNTDTQYF. The CDR3 DNA reads TGTGCCACAGTGGACAGAAACACAGATACGCAGTATTTT.